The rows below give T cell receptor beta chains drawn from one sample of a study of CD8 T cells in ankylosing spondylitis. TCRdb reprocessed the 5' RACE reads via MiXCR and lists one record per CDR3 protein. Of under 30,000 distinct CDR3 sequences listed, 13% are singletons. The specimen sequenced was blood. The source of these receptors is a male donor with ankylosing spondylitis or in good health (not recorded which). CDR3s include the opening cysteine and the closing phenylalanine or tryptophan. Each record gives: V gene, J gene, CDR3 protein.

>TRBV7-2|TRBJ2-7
CASSLARTGYEQYF
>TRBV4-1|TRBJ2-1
CASSQESRNSYNEQFF
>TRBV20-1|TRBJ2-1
CSARSLRTSVNEQFF
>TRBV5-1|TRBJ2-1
CASSLGTSGGPAFF
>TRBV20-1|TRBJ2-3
CSALAGVGTDTQYF
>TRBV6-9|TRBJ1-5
CAINRGNQPQHF
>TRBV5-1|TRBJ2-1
CASSLAGGRSGSHHEQFF
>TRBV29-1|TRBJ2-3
CSGKDRLTTDTQYF
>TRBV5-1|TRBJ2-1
CASSLGSYNEQFF
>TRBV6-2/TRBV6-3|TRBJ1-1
CASRVQAGKGTEAFF
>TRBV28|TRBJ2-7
CASSYQSTYEQYF
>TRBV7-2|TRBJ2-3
CASSPWTAHTDTQYF
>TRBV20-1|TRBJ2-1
CSARGTGGNYNEQFF
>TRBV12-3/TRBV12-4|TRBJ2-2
CASSIAGTFNTGELFF
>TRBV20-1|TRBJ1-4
CSARGPGGEEKLFF